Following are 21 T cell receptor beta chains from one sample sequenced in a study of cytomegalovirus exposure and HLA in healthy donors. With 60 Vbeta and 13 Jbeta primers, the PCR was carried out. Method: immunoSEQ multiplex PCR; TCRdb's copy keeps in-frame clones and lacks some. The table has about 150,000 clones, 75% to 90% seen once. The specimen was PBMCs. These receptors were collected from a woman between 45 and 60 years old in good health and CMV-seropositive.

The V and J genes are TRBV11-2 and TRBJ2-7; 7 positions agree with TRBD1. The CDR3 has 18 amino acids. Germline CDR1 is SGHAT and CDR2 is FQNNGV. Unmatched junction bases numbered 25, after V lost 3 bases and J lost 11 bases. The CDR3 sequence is CASSLRGGRMAPSATEYF. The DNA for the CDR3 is TGTGCCAGCAGCTTGCGAGGGGGCCGAATGGCCCCTTCAGCTACGGAGTACTTC.

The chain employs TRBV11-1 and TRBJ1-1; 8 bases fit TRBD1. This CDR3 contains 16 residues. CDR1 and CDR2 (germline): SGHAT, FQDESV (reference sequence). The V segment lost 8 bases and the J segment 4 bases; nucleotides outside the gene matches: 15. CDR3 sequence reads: CASPDLRQGSGTEAFF. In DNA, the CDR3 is TGTGCCAGCCCCGACCTGAGACAGGGGAGTGGCACTGAAGCTTTCTTT.

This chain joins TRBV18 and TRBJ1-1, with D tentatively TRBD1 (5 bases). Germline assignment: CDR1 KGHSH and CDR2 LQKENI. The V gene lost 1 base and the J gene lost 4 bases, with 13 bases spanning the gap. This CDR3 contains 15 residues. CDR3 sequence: CASSPQQDMGTEAFF. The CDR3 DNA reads TGTGCCAGCTCACCACAACAGGATATGGGCACTGAAGCTTTCTTT.

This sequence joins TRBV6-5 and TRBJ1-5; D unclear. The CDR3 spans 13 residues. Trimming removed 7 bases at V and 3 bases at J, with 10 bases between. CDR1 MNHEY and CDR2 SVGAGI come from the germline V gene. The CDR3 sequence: CASTRKNNQPQHF. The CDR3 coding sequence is TGTGCCAGCACCAGGAAAAACAATCAGCCCCAGCATTTT.

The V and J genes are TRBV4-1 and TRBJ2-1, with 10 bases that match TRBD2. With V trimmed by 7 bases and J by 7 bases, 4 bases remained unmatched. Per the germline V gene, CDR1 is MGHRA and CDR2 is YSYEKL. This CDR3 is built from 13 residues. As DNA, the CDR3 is TGCGCCAGCATTGGGACTAGCGCGAATGAGCAGTTCTTC. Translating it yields CASIGTSANEQFF.

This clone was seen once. The CDR3 loop reads CASSLTGLWGGSNQPQHF. The CDR3 bases are TGTGCCAGCAGCTTAACGGGACTCTGGGGGGGGAGCAATCAGCCCCAGCATTTT. V gene TRBV11-2 combines with J gene TRBJ1-5; tentative D call: TRBD1 (5 bases). V was clipped by 2 bases and J by 1 base, with 18 bases between them. CDR3 size: 18 residues. Looked up from germline, CDR1 is SGHAT and CDR2 is FQNNGV.

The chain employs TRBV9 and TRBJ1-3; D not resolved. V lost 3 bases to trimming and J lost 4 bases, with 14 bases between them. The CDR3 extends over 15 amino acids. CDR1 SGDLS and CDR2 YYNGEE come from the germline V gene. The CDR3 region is CASSAIGVQGNTIYF. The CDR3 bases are TGTGCCAGCAGCGCCATCGGGGTGCAGGGAAACACCATATATTTT.

For the CDR3, the DNA is TGCGCCAGCAGCACGGGTTACCGGGACAGCGTGGGAGATACGCAGTATTTT. Its translation is CASSTGYRDSVGDTQYF. V usage is TRBV5-1 and J usage is TRBJ2-3, with 7 bases lining up with TRBD1. The CDR3 runs to 17 residues. Germline-derived CDR1 and CDR2 are SGHRS and YFSETQ. With V trimmed by 4 bases and J by 5 bases, 16 bases remained unmatched.

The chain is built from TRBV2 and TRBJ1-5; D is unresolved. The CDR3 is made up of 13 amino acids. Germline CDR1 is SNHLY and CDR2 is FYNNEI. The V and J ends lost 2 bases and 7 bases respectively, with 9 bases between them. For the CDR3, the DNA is TGTGCCAGCAGTGAACCATGGCAACAGCCCCAGCATTTT. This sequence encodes CASSEPWQQPQHF.

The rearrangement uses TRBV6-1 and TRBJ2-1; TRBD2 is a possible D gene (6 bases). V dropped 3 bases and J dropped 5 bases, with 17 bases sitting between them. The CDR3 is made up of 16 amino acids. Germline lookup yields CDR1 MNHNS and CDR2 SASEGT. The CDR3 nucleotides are TGTGCCAGCAGTGATCATCCCGGGAGTCGAAACAATGAGCAGTTCTTC. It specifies CASSDHPGSRNNEQFF.

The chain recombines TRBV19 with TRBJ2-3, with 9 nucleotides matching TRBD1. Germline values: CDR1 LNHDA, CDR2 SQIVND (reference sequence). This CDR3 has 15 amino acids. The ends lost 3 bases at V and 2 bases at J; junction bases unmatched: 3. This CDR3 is CASSIRDRDTDTQYF. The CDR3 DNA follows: TGTGCCAGTAGTATCCGGGACAGGGACACAGATACGCAGTATTTT.

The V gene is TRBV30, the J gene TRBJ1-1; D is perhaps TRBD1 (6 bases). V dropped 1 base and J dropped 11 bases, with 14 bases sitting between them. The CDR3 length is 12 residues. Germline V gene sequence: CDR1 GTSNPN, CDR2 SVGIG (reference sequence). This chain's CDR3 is CAWSGQGFDAFF. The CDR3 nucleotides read TGTGCCTGGAGTGGTCAGGGGTTTGATGCTTTCTTT.

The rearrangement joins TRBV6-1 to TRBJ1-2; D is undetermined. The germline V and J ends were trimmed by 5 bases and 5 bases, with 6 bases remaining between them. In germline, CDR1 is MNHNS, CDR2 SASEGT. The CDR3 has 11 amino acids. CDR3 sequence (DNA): TGTGCCAGCAGTTCGGTTTATGGCTACACCTTC. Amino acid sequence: CASSSVYGYTF.

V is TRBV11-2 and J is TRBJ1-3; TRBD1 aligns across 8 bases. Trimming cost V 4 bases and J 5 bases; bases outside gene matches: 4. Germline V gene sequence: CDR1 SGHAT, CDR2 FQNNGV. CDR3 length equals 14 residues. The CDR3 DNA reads TGTGCCAGCAGCTCACAGGGGGATCGAAACACCATATATTTT. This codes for CASSSQGDRNTIYF.

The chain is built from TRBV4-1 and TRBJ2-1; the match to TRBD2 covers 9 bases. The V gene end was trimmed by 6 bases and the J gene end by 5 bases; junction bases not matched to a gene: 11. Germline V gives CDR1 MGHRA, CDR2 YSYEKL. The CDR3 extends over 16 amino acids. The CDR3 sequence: CASRLLIAGEDNEQFF. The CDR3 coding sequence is TGCGCCAGCAGACTACTCATAGCGGGAGAGGACAATGAGCAGTTCTTC.

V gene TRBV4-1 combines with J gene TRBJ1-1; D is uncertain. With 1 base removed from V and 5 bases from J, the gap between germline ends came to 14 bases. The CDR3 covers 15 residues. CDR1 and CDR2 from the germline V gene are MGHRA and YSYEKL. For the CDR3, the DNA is TGCGCCAGCAGCCAAGCCGGGGAAGCGAGGACTGAAGCTTTCTTT. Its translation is CASSQAGEARTEAFF.

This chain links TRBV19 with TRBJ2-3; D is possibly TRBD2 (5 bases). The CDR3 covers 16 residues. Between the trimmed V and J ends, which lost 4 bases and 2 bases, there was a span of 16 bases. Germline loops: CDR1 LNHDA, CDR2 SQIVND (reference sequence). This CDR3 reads CASSNEGSWTTDTQYF. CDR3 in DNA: TGTGCCAGTAGTAACGAGGGCTCTTGGACCACAGATACGCAGTATTTT.

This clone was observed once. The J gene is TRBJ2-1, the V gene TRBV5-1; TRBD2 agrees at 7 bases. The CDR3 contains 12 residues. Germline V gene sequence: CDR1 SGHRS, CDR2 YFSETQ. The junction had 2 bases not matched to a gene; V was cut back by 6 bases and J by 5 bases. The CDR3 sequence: CASNLADNEQFF. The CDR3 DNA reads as TGCGCCAGCAATCTAGCGGACAATGAGCAGTTCTTC.

The CDR3 DNA reads as TGCGCCAGCAGCCAAGACCCTTACACTAACTATGGCTACACCTTC. It yields the protein CASSQDPYTNYGYTF. V usage is TRBV4-1 and J usage is TRBJ1-2; unclear D gene. CDR3 size: 15 residues. The germline gives CDR1 MGHRA, CDR2 YSYEKL. V shed 0 bases and J shed 0 bases, with 8 bases lying between them.

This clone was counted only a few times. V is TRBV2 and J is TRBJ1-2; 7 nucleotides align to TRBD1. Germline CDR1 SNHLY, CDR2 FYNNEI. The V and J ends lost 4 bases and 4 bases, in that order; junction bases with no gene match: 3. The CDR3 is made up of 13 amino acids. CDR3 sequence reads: CASSVYRGYGYTF. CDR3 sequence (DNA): TGTGCCAGCAGTGTATACAGGGGCTATGGCTACACCTTC.

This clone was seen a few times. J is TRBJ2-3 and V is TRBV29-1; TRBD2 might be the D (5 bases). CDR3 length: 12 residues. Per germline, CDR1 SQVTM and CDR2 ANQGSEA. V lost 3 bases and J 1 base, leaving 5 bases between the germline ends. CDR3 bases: TGCAGCGTTGAGCGGGGCACAGATACGCAGTATTTT. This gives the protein CSVERGTDTQYF.